This section outlines one TCR beta chain sequence together with its context. This CDR3 contains 15 residues. CDR1 LNHNV and CDR2 YYDKDF come from the germline V gene (reference sequence). After removal of 8 bases from V and 7 bases from J, the junction contained 11 bases not matched to a gene. This sample is drawn from a study of radiotherapy plus CTLA-4 blockade in lung cancer. Focal radiation with ipilimumab CTLA-4 blockade was given to patients with chemo-refractory metastatic non-small-cell lung cancer. TCRdb's copy holds only in-frame clones and misses some; the assay was immunoSEQ multiplex PCR. The sample consists of fewer than 140,000 clones, 85% to 90% of them appearing once.

This sequence joins TRBV15 and TRBJ2-2; 9 bases align to TRBD1. The sequence came from a human donor with non-small cell lung cancer that progressed on radiotherapy plus ipilimumab. Some clones in this sample may be carry-over from other donors' samples. The source was peripheral blood, collected from a patient treated with radiotherapy plus ipilimumab. The CDR3 region is CATVRDRVRNGELFF. The CDR3 bases are TGTGCCACCGTCCGGGACAGGGTTCGCAACGGGGAGCTGTTTTTT.